This is a list of T cell receptor beta chains from one sample in a study of Graves' ophthalmopathy and Graves' hyperthyroidism. TCRdb passed the multiplex PCR reads through MiXCR, listing each CDR3 protein once. Of almost 750,000 distinct CDR3 sequences listed, roughly two fifths are singletons. The sequenced material came from peripheral blood. The receptor source for this set is an adult man with Graves' ophthalmopathy. CDR3s leave out the opening cysteine and the closing phenylalanine or tryptophan. Each record gives: V gene, J gene, clone size, CDR3 protein. Only part of the rows carry a size: once, few, many, or a class if the clone is expanded.

TRBV5-8	TRBJ2-7	few	ASSLTLRYEQY
TRBV14	TRBJ1-1	NA	ASNRNANTEAF
TRBV7-9	TRBJ1-6	many	ASSWGTGGVSSPLH
TRBV11-1	TRBJ1-6	many	ASSLTGRNSPLH
TRBV10-2	TRBJ2-3	NA	ASEGGGTDTQY
TRBV29-1	TRBJ2-7	many	RADRGGYEQY
TRBV15	TRBJ2-7	once	ASSLWTGKSSYEQY
TRBV2	TRBJ1-4	NA	ASRKGYTNEKLF
TRBV7-3	TRBJ1-2	few	ASSLGPGGPNYGYT
TRBV25-1	TRBJ1-1	NA	ANAGHLNTEAF
TRBV6-6	TRBJ1-5	few	ASSPELHQPQH
TRBV7-3	TRBJ2-2	few	ASSIQYGGTGELF
TRBV9	TRBJ2-6	NA	ASSYDLGGVGANVLT
TRBV7-9	TRBJ2-6	NA	ASSPTTFTRANVLT
TRBV9	TRBJ1-5	once	ASSPDRRRYQPQH
TRBV2	TRBJ1-6	NA	ASSVQGDRRGSLH
TRBV10-3	TRBJ2-7	NA	ATRDRDYEQY
TRBV7-9	TRBJ2-2	many	ASRLGPNTGELF
TRBV10-3	TRBJ2-2	many	AARPGTGTGTGELF
TRBV10-3	TRBJ1-2	few	AIRGTGGYGYT
TRBV14	TRBJ2-5	NA	ASSPPGTGETQY
TRBV14	TRBJ1-2	few	ASSRLQGEGYT
TRBV19	TRBJ1-1	NA	ASTDPGTEAF
TRBV5-8	TRBJ1-1	few	ASSSGQRTNTEAF
TRBV25-1	TRBJ1-1	many	ASSDAGGLSAF
TRBV7-2	TRBJ2-5	NA	ASSGPGRSQETQY
TRBV11-2	TRBJ1-2	NA	ASSLGVGTTDYGYT
TRBV15	TRBJ2-7	NA	ASSIYLCSVGGQGVASEQC
TRBV20-1	TRBJ1-2	many	SARSSGGRAYGYT
TRBV15	TRBJ2-1	NA	ATSRTSMDNEQF
TRBV15	TRBJ2-7	many	ATSTPGTGTAYEQY
TRBV29-1	TRBJ1-4	many	SVEKAGAEKLF
TRBV7-3	TRBJ1-1	many	ASSLTGRGPEAF
TRBV14	TRBJ2-2	many	ASSQGMWTGELF
TRBV5-1	TRBJ2-6	few	ASFKWGSGANVLT